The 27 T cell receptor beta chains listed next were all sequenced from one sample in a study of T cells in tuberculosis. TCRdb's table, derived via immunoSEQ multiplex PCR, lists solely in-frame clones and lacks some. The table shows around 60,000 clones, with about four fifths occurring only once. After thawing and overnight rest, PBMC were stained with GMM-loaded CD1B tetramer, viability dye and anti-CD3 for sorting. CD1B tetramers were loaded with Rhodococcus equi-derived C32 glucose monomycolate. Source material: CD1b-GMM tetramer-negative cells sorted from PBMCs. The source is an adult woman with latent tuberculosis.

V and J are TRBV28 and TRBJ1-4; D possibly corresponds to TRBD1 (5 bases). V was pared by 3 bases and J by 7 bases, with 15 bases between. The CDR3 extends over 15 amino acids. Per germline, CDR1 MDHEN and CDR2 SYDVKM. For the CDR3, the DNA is TGTGCCAGCAGTTTGTCCACAGGAACTCGTGAAAAACTGTTTTTT. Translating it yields CASSLSTGTREKLFF.

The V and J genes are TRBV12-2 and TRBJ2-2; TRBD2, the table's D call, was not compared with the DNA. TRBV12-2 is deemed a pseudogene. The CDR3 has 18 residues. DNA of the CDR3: TGTGCAAGTCGCTTATTTGGGGGGAAAGCCGCGAACACCGGGGAGCTGTTTTTT. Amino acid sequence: CASRLFGGKAANTGELFF.

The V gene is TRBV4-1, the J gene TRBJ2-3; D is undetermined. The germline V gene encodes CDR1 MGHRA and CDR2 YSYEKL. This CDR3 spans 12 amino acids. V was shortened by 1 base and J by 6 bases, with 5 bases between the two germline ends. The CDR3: CASSQVVDTQYF. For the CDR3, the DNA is TGCGCCAGCAGCCAAGTAGTTGATACGCAGTATTTT.

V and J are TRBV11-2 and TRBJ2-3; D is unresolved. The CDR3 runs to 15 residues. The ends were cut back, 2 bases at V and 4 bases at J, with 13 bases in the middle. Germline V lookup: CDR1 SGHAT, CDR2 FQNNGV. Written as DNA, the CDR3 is TGTGCCAGCAGCTTAAAGCCCTCTTCGGCAGATACGCAGTATTTT. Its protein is CASSLKPSSADTQYF. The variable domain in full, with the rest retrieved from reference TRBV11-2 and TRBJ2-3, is EAGVAQSPRYKIIEKRQSVAFWCNPISGHATLYWYQQILGQGPKLLIQFQNNGVVDDSQLPKDRFSAERLKGVDSTLKIQPAKLEDSAVYLCASSLKPSSADTQYFGPGTRLTVL.

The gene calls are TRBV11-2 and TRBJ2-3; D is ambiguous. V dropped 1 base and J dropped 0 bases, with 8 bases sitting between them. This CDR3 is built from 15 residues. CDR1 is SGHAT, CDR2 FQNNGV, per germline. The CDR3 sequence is CASSLVPGSTDTQYF. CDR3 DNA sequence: TGTGCCAGCAGCTTAGTTCCAGGTAGCACAGATACGCAGTATTTT. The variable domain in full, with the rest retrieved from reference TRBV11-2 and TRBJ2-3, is EAGVAQSPRYKIIEKRQSVAFWCNPISGHATLYWYQQILGQGPKLLIQFQNNGVVDDSQLPKDRFSAERLKGVDSTLKIQPAKLEDSAVYLCASSLVPGSTDTQYFGPGTRLTVL.

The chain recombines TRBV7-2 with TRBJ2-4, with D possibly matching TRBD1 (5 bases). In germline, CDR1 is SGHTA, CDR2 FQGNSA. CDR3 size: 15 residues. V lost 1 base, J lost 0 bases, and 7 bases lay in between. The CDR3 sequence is CASSLGQLAKNIQYF. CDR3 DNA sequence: TGTGCCAGCAGCTTAGGACAGCTAGCCAAAAACATTCAGTACTTC.

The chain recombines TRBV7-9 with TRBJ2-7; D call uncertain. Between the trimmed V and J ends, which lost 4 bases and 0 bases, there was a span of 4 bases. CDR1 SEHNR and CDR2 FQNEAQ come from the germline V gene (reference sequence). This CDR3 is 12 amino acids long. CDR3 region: CASSYGSYEQYF. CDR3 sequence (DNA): TGTGCCAGCAGCTACGGCTCCTACGAGCAGTACTTC. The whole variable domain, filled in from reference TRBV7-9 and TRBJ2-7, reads DTGVSQNPRHKITKRGQNVTFRCDPISEHNRLYWYRQTLGQGPEFLTYFQNEAQLEKSRLLSDRFSAERPKGSFSTLEIQRTEQGDSAMYLCASSYGSYEQYFGPGTRLTVT.

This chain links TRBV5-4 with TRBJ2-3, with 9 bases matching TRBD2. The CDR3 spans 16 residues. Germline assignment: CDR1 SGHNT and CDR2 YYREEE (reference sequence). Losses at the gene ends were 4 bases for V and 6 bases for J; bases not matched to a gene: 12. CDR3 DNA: TGTGCCAGCAGCCCTGGGGGCGGGAGGGTCCGCGATACGCAGTATTTT. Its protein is CASSPGGGRVRDTQYF.

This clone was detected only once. CDR3 bases: TGTGCCAGCTCACCAGAACAGGGGCGATATCAGCCCCAGCATTTT. Its translation is CASSPEQGRYQPQHF. The V gene is TRBV18, the J gene TRBJ1-5; TRBD1 agrees at 7 bases. The germline V gene has CDR1 KGHSH and CDR2 LQKENI. V was pared by 2 bases and J by 5 bases, with 6 bases of the junction left unmatched. This CDR3 spans 15 amino acids.

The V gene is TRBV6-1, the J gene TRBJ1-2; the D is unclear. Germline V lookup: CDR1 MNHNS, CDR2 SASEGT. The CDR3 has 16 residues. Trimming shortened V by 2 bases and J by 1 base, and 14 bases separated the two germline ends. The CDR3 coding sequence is TGTGCCAGCAGTGAACCACTGGGAGGAGTTAACTATGGCTACACCTTC. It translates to CASSEPLGGVNYGYTF.

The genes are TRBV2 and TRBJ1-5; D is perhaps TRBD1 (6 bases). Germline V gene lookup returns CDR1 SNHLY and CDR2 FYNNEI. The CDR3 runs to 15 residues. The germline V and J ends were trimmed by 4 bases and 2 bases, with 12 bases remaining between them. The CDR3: CASSGEGHGNQPQHF. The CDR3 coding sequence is TGTGCCAGCAGTGGAGAGGGACATGGCAATCAGCCCCAGCATTTT.

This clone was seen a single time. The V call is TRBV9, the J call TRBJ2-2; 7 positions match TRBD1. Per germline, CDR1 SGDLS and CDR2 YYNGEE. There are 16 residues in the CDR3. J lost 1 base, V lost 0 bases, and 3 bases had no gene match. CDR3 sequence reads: CASSVAWTGNTGELFF. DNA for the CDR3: TGTGCCAGCAGCGTAGCATGGACAGGGAACACCGGGGAGCTGTTTTTT.

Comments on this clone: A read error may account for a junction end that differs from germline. CDR3 loop: CASSQDPSGSVPLF. CDR3 sequence (DNA): TGTGCCAGCAGCCAAGATCCCTCGGGAAGCGTCCCCCTCTTC. The chain links TRBV14 to TRBJ2-7, with a weak D call TRBD2 (5 bases). This CDR3 is 14 amino acids long. Per germline, CDR1 SGHDN and CDR2 FVKESK.

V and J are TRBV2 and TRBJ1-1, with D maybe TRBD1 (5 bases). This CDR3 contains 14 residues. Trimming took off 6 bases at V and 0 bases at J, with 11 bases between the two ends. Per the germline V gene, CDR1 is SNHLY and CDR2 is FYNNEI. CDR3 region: CASRPTGVNTEAFF. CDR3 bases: TGTGCCAGCAGGCCCACGGGGGTGAACACTGAAGCTTTCTTT.

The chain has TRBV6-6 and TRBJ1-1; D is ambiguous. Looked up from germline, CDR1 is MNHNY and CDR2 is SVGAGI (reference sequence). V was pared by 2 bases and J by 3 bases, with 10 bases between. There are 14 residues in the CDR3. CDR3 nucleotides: TGTGCCAGCAGTTACAGAACCCGGGACACTGAAGCTTTCTTT. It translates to CASSYRTRDTEAFF.

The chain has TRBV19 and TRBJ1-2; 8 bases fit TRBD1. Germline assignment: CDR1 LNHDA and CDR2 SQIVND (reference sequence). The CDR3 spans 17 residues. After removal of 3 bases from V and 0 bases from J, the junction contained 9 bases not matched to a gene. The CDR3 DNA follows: TGTGCCAGTAGTATCTCCGGGACAGGCTCCTCTAACTATGGCTACACCTTC. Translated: CASSISGTGSSNYGYTF.

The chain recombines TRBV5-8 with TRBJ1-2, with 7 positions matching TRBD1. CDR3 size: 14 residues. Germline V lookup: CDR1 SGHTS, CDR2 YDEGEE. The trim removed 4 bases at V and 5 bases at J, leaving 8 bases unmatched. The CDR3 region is CASSPRLQGYGYTF. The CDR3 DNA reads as TGTGCCAGCAGCCCACGGTTACAGGGGTATGGCTACACCTTC.

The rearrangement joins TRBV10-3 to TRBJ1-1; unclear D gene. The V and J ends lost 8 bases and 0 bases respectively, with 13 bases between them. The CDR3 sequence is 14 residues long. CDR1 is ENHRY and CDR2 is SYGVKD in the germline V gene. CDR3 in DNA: TGTGCCATCGCCGAAACAGATATGAACACTGAAGCTTTCTTT. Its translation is CAIAETDMNTEAFF.

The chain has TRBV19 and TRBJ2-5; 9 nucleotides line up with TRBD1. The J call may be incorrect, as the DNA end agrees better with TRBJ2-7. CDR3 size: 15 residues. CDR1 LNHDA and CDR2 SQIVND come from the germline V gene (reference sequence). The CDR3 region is CASSAGTGLFYEQYF. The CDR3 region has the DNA TGTGCCAGTAGTGCCGGGACAGGGCTTTTCTACGAGCAGTACTTC.

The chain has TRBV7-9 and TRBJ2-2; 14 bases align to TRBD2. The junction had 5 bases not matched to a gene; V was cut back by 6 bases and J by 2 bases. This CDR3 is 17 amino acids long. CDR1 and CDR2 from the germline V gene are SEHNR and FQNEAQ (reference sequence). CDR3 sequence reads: CASSWTSGGTNTGELFF. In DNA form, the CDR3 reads TGTGCCAGCAGTTGGACTAGCGGGGGGACCAACACCGGGGAGCTGTTTTTT.

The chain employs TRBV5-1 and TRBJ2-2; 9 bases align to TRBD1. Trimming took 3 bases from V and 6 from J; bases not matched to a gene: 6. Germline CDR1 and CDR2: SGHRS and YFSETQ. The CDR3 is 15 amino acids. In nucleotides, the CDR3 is TGCGCCAGCAGCTCCGGGACAGGGTTAGCCGGGGAGCTGTTTTTT. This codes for CASSSGTGLAGELFF.

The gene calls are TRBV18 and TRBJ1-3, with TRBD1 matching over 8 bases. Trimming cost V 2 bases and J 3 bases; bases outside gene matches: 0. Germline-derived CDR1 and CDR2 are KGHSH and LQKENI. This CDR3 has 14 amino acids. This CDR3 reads CASSPTGGGNTIYF. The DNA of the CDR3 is TGTGCCAGCTCACCAACAGGGGGTGGAAACACCATATATTTT.

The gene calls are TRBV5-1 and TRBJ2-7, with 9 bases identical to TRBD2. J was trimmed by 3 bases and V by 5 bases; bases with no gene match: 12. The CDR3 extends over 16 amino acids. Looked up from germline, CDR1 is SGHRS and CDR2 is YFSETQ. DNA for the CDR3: TGCGCCAGCAGTCCCCAGGTTAGCGGGAGACACTACGAGCAGTACTTC. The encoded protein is CASSPQVSGRHYEQYF.

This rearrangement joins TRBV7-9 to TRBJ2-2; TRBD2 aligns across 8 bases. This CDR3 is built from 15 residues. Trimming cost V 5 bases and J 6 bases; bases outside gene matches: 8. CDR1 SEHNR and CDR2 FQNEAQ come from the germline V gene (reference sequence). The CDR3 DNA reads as TGTGCCAGCAGCGAACCGGGACTAGGGGCCGGGGAGCTGTTTTTT. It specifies CASSEPGLGAGELFF.

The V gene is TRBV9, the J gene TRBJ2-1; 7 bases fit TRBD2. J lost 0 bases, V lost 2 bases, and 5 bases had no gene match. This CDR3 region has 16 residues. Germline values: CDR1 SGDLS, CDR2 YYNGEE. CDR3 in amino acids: CASSVLAVSSYNEQFF. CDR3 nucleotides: TGTGCCAGCAGCGTGCTAGCGGTTAGCTCCTACAATGAGCAGTTCTTC.

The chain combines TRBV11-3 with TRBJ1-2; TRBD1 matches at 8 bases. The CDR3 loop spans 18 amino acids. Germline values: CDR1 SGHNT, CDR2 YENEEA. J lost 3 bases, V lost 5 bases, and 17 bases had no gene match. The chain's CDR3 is CASSPSRGLGIGHYGYTF. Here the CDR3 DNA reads TGTGCCAGCAGCCCCTCCAGGGGGCTTGGAATTGGGCACTATGGCTACACCTTC.

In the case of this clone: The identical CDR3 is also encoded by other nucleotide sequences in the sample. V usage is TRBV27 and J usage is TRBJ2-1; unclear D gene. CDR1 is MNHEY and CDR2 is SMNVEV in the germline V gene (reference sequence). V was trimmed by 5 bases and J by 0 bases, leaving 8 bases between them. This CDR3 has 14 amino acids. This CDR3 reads CASSPVPSYNEQFF. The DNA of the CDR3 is TGTGCCAGCAGTCCGGTGCCCTCCTACAATGAGCAGTTCTTC.